This T cell receptor (beta chain) was captured in a study of blood T cell repertoires in COVID-19. Original analysis: How many nucleated cells were present was estimated from reference gene primer amplification. Clones were read by immunoSEQ multiplex PCR, and TCRdb kept only the in-frame ones, dropping some. The V and J calls and clone size are taken from that table; D and trimming were inferred from the DNA. There are 16,000 or so clones in the sample; roughly nine tenths occur only once, and 10% lies in the top ten. From germline, CDR1 is SGHDN and CDR2 FVKESK. This CDR3 comprises 17 residues. The V and J ends lost 1 base and 5 bases respectively, with 17 bases between them.

Input material: peripheral blood. This receptor was obtained from a man aged 80 or over with acute or convalescent COVID-19. The genes are TRBV14 and TRBJ1-4; D call uncertain. CDR3: CASSQVFEGGVNEKLFF. The DNA for the CDR3 is TGTGCCAGCAGCCAAGTTTTCGAGGGAGGAGTGAATGAAAAACTGTTTTTT.